This T cell receptor (beta chain) stems from a study of T cell responses to AZD1222 COVID-19 vaccine. Study context: Second-dose timings of about 4 or about 12 weeks were pooled.

Per germline, CDR1 MDHEN and CDR2 SYDVKM. The CDR3 runs to 12 residues. V was pared by 1 base and J by 4 bases, with 5 bases between. Libraries were prepared by immunoSEQ multiplex PCR; TCRdb keeps only in-frame clonotypes and omits some of them. The sample has 96,000 or so clones, roughly 88% seen once. Study-wide results and limits: Donors in the cohort were predominantly white British and more often female, and clonal diversity was possibly underestimated. Targets within unmutated variant regions were reportedly found for nearly half of spike-specific TCRs. With dominance at 160-218 and 743-854, vaccine-associated CD4 TCRs spanned spike.

On this clone itself: Its antigen remains unknown.

The J gene is TRBJ2-7, the V gene TRBV28; the D is unclear. The sequencing used peripheral blood, collected on day 0 of AZD1222 vaccination. The receptor comes from an adult in good health. The CDR3 DNA is TGTGCCAGCAGTTTATATAGGTACGAGCAGTACTTC. This gives the protein CASSLYRYEQYF.